This TCR beta chain was captured in a study of shared clonotypes between healthy human individuals. CD45RO-negative, CCR7-selected cells formed the naive CD8 fraction, which excluded terminally differentiated effector memory CD45RA+ cells. Donors included only healthy HIV-negative adults lacking recent acute infections or vaccinations. The genomic DNA of each subset was split evenly across several immunoSEQ plates. The data were produced by immunoSEQ multiplex PCR, yet TCRdb's version contains in-frame clones alone and is incomplete. The table lists roughly 2 million clones, less than 95% of them singletons, with 0.9% to 1.3% in the top ten. The V gene end was trimmed by 2 bases and the J gene end by 12 bases; junction bases not matched to a gene: 21. The CDR3 contains 17 residues. Germline loops: CDR1 SNHLY, CDR2 FYNNEI. Study-level points and caveats: Naive subsets usually exceeded memory subsets in estimated richness.

Of note for this clone: What it recognizes is unknown.

This receptor was taken from a man between 18 and 35 years old in good health. The J gene is TRBJ2-7, the V gene TRBV2; 8 bases are shared with TRBD2. Material: naive CD8+ T cells sorted from blood. The CDR3 coding sequence is TGTGCCAGCAGTGAAAGTACCCCCAGAGAGGGAGTAGCGGGGTCGTACTTC. This encodes CASSESTPREGVAGSYF. Supplemented by reference TRBV2 and TRBJ2-7, the full variable domain reads EPEVTQTPSHQVTQMGQEVILRCVPISNHLYFYWYRQILGQKVEFLVSFYNNEISEKSEIFDDQFSVERPDGSNFTLKIRSTKLEDSAMYFCASSESTPREGVAGSYFGPGTRLTVT.